These T cell receptor beta chains were read from a single sample in a study of cytomegalovirus exposure and HLA in healthy donors. Data came from immunoSEQ multiplex PCR; TCRdb stores just in-frame clones and leaves some out. The data hold roughly 120,000 clones, with just over 75% observed a single time. The specimen sequenced was PBMCs. The receptors were gathered from a man aged 30 to 45 in good health and CMV-seropositive. Each CDR3 is given without its conserved first and last residue. The order of the fields is V gene, J gene, CDR3 protein.

>TRBV10-2|TRBJ1-2
ASSTLRQGGGYT
>TRBV7-9|TRBJ2-1
ASSFAGAHNEQF
>TRBV4-3|TRBJ2-7
ASSHEGGRGYEQY
>TRBV11-2|TRBJ2-7
ASSSWWGQATYEQY
>TRBV14|TRBJ1-6
ASSLRNGQEDYNSPLH
>TRBV10-1|TRBJ2-7
ASSESMGEASYEQY
>TRBV15|TRBJ2-2
ATSRETPGDNTGELF
>TRBV7-2|TRBJ1-3
ASSKRTGARSGNTIY
>TRBV2|TRBJ2-5
ASSEQAGGQETQY
>TRBV6-4|TRBJ1-6
ASSDGTGGSPLH
>TRBV6-5|TRBJ1-4
ASRGQLNEKLF
>TRBV28|TRBJ1-5
ASRSGVQPQH
>TRBV6-5|TRBJ2-5
ASSQTSGDQETQY
>TRBV10-3|-
AISGTDIYEQY
>TRBV10-3|TRBJ1-2
AISGSGGHGGYGYT
>TRBV5-1|TRBJ2-7
ASSLEGTNLYEQY
>TRBV19|TRBJ1-2
ASSTGTYGYT
>TRBV29-1|TRBJ2-7
SVVSEGGTEQY
>TRBV2|TRBJ1-5
ASRRTAGAQPQH
>TRBV7-2|TRBJ1-3
ASSRQGAGNTIY
>TRBV11-2|TRBJ2-1
ASSLGQVYNEQF
>TRBV11-2|TRBJ2-1
ASSPPGQSSYNEQF
>TRBV27|TRBJ1-1
ASSPHLRVQWMNTEAF
>TRBV6-5|TRBJ2-7
ASSPGLAGGRY
>TRBV7-9|TRBJ2-5
ASSLAMRGNRETQY
>TRBV5-1|TRBJ1-1
ASSPGDRNTEAF